The 28 T cell receptor beta chains reported below all come from one sample, sequenced in a study of chemoradiotherapy in HPV16-positive cancers. The table came from immunoSEQ multiplex PCR; TCRdb's copy has only in-frame clones and leaves some out. The repertoire holds some 7,000 clones, with approximately 88% as singletons. Sample acquisition took place from a patient who underwent chemoradiotherapy. These receptor sequences come from a human donor with HPV-associated anogenital cancer.

V usage is TRBV10-3 and J usage is TRBJ2-5; no clear D. This CDR3 is built from 14 residues. CDR1 is ENHRY and CDR2 is SYGVKD in the germline V gene. Trimming left V 1 base short and J 1 base short, with 7 bases between. CDR3 residues: CAISEFGIQETQYF. DNA for the CDR3: TGTGCCATCAGTGAGTTTGGGATCCAAGAGACCCAGTACTTC.

The chain joins TRBV4-1 to TRBJ2-3, with D perhaps TRBD1 (6 bases). V was shortened by 1 base and J by 1 base, with 15 bases between the two germline ends. The CDR3 sequence is 17 residues long. The V gene's germline CDR1 is MGHRA and CDR2 YSYEKL. CDR3 coding DNA: TGCGCCAGCAGCCAAGTACTAACAGGGTTTGGCACAGATACGCAGTATTTT. Its protein product is CASSQVLTGFGTDTQYF.

This chain links TRBV5-6 with TRBJ2-5; 8 nucleotides align to TRBD2. Germline-derived CDR1 and CDR2 are SGHDT and YYEEEE. V was pared by 0 bases and J by 5 bases, with 6 bases of the junction left unmatched. This CDR3 comprises 15 residues. Here the CDR3 DNA reads TGTGCCAGCAGCTTGGCGGTGGCGGGAGGTGAGACCCAGTACTTC. It yields the protein CASSLAVAGGETQYF.

This rearrangement joins TRBV7-3 to TRBJ2-3; the match to TRBD2 covers 8 bases. Germline V gene sequence: CDR1 SGHTA, CDR2 FQGTGA. Losses at the gene ends were 5 bases for V and 4 bases for J; bases not matched to a gene: 8. The CDR3 consists of 15 residues. The CDR3 DNA reads as TGTGCCAGCAGCAAGGGACTAGATCCCGCAGATACGCAGTATTTT. It codes for CASSKGLDPADTQYF.

The rearrangement uses TRBV6-1 and TRBJ2-3; D is undetermined. Germline CDR1 is MNHNS and CDR2 is SASEGT. The CDR3 sequence is 14 residues long. The V and J ends lost 6 bases and 2 bases respectively, with 12 bases between them. The CDR3 protein is CASRVAEATDTQYF. Written as DNA, the CDR3 is TGTGCCAGCAGAGTAGCCGAGGCCACAGATACGCAGTATTTT.

V is TRBV5-1 and J is TRBJ1-1; 7 bases align to TRBD1. CDR3 size: 16 residues. Germline lookup yields CDR1 SGHRS and CDR2 YFSETQ. With 0 bases clipped from V and 1 base from J, the junction kept 6 bases outside the gene matches. The CDR3 is CASSLELGGRNTEAFF. For the CDR3, the DNA is TGCGCCAGCAGCTTGGAACTAGGGGGCAGGAACACTGAAGCTTTCTTT.

V usage is TRBV11-3 and J usage is TRBJ2-7, with 16 bases lining up with TRBD2. CDR3 length equals 15 residues. Trimming cost V 7 bases and J 7 bases; bases outside gene matches: 7. Germline V lookup: CDR1 SGHNT, CDR2 YENEEA. Here the CDR3 DNA reads TGTGCCAGCACGTCGGGACTAGCGGGAGGGAGGGAGCAGTACTTC. It yields the protein CASTSGLAGGREQYF.

The chain recombines TRBV4-1 with TRBJ1-2; perhaps TRBD1 as D (5 bases). The CDR3 sequence is 16 residues long. V dropped 0 bases and J dropped 4 bases, with 15 bases sitting between them. Germline CDR1 reads MGHRA; CDR2 reads YSYEKL. CDR3 DNA sequence: TGCGCCAGCAGCCAAGATAGGCCCGGGGCCATCTATGGCTACACCTTC. The encoded protein is CASSQDRPGAIYGYTF.

This chain joins TRBV30 and TRBJ1-2; no clear D gene. Trimming removed 0 bases from V and 6 bases from J, with 5 bases in between. Germline V gene lookup returns CDR1 GTSNPN and CDR2 SVGIG (reference sequence). CDR3 length: 11 residues. CDR3 sequence (DNA): TGTGCCTGGAGTGTAGTCCATGGCTACACCTTC. Its translation is CAWSVVHGYTF.

The chain carries TRBV9 and TRBJ2-3, with D possibly matching TRBD1 (6 bases). Germline CDR1 and CDR2: SGDLS and YYNGEE. The CDR3 runs 14 residues. Trimming removed 0 bases at V and 8 bases at J, with 13 bases between. CDR3 DNA: TGTGCCAGCAGCGTAGGGACAGTCAGCGGTACGCAGTATTTT. It yields the protein CASSVGTVSGTQYF.

This clone has more than one count but fewer than ten. CDR3 nucleotide sequence: TGCGCCAGCAGCTTGGAGACTAGCCGGGATACGCAGTATTTT. As protein: CASSLETSRDTQYF. V usage is TRBV5-1 and J usage is TRBJ2-3, with 7 bases identical to TRBD2. This CDR3 is built from 14 residues. CDR1 and CDR2 from the germline V gene are SGHRS and YFSETQ. J gave up 6 bases and V 0 bases, and 4 bases lay outside the gene matches. Full variable domain (remainder filled in from reference TRBV5-1 and TRBJ2-3): KAGVTQTPRYLIKTRGQQVTLSCSPISGHRSVSWYQQTPGQGLQFLFEYFSETQRNKGNFPGRFSGRQFSNSRSEMNVSTLELGDSALYLCASSLETSRDTQYFGPGTRLTVL.

V is TRBV15 and J is TRBJ2-5, with D uncertain. This CDR3 spans 13 amino acids. V lost 3 bases, J lost 2 bases, and 7 bases lay in between. Germline V gene lookup returns CDR1 LNHNV and CDR2 YYDKDF (reference sequence). CDR3 in DNA: TGTGCCACCAGCAGGCCAGGTCAAGAGACCCAGTACTTC. Translated, it gives CATSRPGQETQYF. The full variable domain, rest sourced from reference TRBV15 and TRBJ2-5, is DAMVIQNPRYQVTQFGKPVTLSCSQTLNHNVMYWYQQKSSQAPKLLFHYYDKDFNNEADTPDNFQSRRPNTSFCFLDIRSPGLGDTAMYLCATSRPGQETQYFGPGTRLLVL.

In this sample, this clone turned up a few times. The CDR3 protein is CASSLGQVTEKLFF. The CDR3 DNA sequence: TGCGCCAGCAGCTTGGGACAGGTTACTGAAAAACTGTTTTTT. The chain has TRBV5-1 and TRBJ1-4; a weak D match, TRBD1 (6 bases). This CDR3 is built from 14 residues. Germline assignment: CDR1 SGHRS and CDR2 YFSETQ. Trimming stripped 0 bases from V and 7 bases from J, with 10 bases between. Full variable domain (remainder filled in from reference TRBV5-1 and TRBJ1-4): KAGVTQTPRYLIKTRGQQVTLSCSPISGHRSVSWYQQTPGQGLQFLFEYFSETQRNKGNFPGRFSGRQFSNSRSEMNVSTLELGDSALYLCASSLGQVTEKLFFGSGTQLSVL.

The gene calls are TRBV25-1 and TRBJ2-2, with no clear D. The CDR3 is made up of 17 amino acids. The germline V gene has CDR1 MGHDK and CDR2 SYGVNS. V gave up 4 bases and J gave up 0 bases, with 15 bases separating them. The CDR3 DNA follows: TGTGCCAGCAGTGGGTATGACGGGTTCGCGAACACCGGGGAGCTGTTTTTT. Amino acids: CASSGYDGFANTGELFF.

This clone was picked up one time. The chain's CDR3 is CAWSRTFNTEAFF. The CDR3 nucleotides are TGTGCCTGGAGCCGAACTTTCAACACTGAAGCTTTCTTT. This chain uses TRBV30 with TRBJ1-1, with unresolved D. The germline CDR1 and CDR2 sequences are GTSNPN and SVGIG (reference sequence). V shed 3 bases and J shed 2 bases, with 10 bases lying between them. The CDR3 is 13 amino acids.

The V and J genes are TRBV6-4 and TRBJ2-7, with 12 bases identical to TRBD2. Germline trimming cut 5 bases from V and 2 bases from J; bases unmatched to any gene: 16. Germline V gene sequence: CDR1 MRHNA, CDR2 SNTAGT. This CDR3 is 19 amino acids long. CDR3 loop: CASSPRPPGRTSGAYEQYF. DNA for the CDR3: TGTGCCAGCAGTCCCAGACCCCCCGGAAGGACTAGCGGGGCCTACGAGCAGTACTTC.

The CDR3 reads CASSESQGSYEQYF. Here the CDR3 DNA reads TGTGCCAGCAGTGAATCCCAGGGCTCCTACGAGCAGTACTTC. This chain links TRBV2 with TRBJ2-7; a possible D gene is TRBD1 (5 bases). This CDR3 region has 14 residues. Germline assignment: CDR1 SNHLY and CDR2 FYNNEI. Trimming took off 2 bases at V and 0 bases at J, with 8 bases between the two ends.

In the case of this clone: Germline and junction disagree at one end, which may indicate a read error. The chain has TRBV11-2 and TRBJ2-1; the D gene could be TRBD1 or TRBD2 (5 bases each). CDR1 SGHAT and CDR2 FQNNGV come from the germline V gene. This CDR3 has 12 residues. The CDR3 region has the DNA TGTGCCAGCAGCTTATCGCTTGGTCGAGGGGTCTTC. Translating gives CASSLSLGRGVF.

This clone was seen only a few times. The chain uses TRBV7-2 and TRBJ1-1; 9 bases are a match to TRBD1. The CDR3 extends over 13 amino acids. The germline gives CDR1 SGHTA, CDR2 FQGNSA. The ends lost 3 bases at V and 9 bases at J; junction bases unmatched: 5. DNA of the CDR3: TGTGCCAGCAGCTTTTCAGGACAGGGGCAAGCTTTCTTT. Encoded protein: CASSFSGQGQAFF.

The genes are TRBV19 and TRBJ2-3; 7 bases fit TRBD2. The CDR3 consists of 13 residues. V was clipped by 8 bases and J by 1 base; unmatched bases: 3. The V gene's germline CDR1 is LNHDA and CDR2 SQIVND (reference sequence). The CDR3 spells CASRLAGTDTQYF. In DNA, the CDR3 is TGTGCCAGTCGTCTAGCGGGCACAGATACGCAGTATTTT.

This chain links TRBV5-1 with TRBJ2-7; 8 positions agree with TRBD2. Germline CDR1 reads SGHRS; CDR2 reads YFSETQ. Trimming at V came to 4 bases and at J to 7 bases, leaving 10 bases not matched to a gene. This CDR3 region has 14 residues. CDR3 DNA: TGCGCCAGCAGCCGCCGGGGGGGCCGGGATGAGCAGTACTTC. Translated: CASSRRGGRDEQYF. Complete variable domain (other parts from reference TRBV5-1 and TRBJ2-7): KAGVTQTPRYLIKTRGQQVTLSCSPISGHRSVSWYQQTPGQGLQFLFEYFSETQRNKGNFPGRFSGRQFSNSRSEMNVSTLELGDSALYLCASSRRGGRDEQYFGPGTRLTVT.

The chain couples TRBV5-4 to TRBJ1-1, with 8 bases that match TRBD1. The junction had 9 bases not matched to a gene; V was cut back by 5 bases and J by 6 bases. Germline loops: CDR1 SGHNT, CDR2 YYREEE (reference sequence). The CDR3 has 14 residues. CDR3 bases: TGTGCCAGCAGTCTCGAGGACAGGGTGGCTGAAGCTTTCTTT. Its protein product is CASSLEDRVAEAFF.

The V call is TRBV18, the J call TRBJ1-2; 9 nucleotides align to TRBD1. V gave up 3 bases and J gave up 8 bases; unmatched junction bases: 7. Germline V gene data show CDR1 as KGHSH and CDR2 as LQKENI. The CDR3 sequence is 14 residues long. The CDR3 DNA follows: TGTGCCAGCTCACCGGGGTCACAGGGGGCCGGCTACACCTTC. It codes for CASSPGSQGAGYTF.

J is TRBJ1-1 and V is TRBV6-5; a possible D gene is TRBD1 (5 bases). Between the trimmed V and J ends, which lost 7 bases and 11 bases, there was a span of 23 bases. The CDR3 is 14 residues long. From germline, CDR1 is MNHEY and CDR2 SVGAGI. CDR3 amino acids: CASTIRWPGGTAFF. The CDR3 nucleotides are TGTGCCAGCACAATCAGATGGCCCGGGGGTACGGCTTTCTTT.

The CDR3 sequence is CASSQVTGTTYGYTF. As DNA, the CDR3 is TGTGCCAGCAGCCAAGTGACAGGAACGACATATGGCTACACCTTC. The chain joins TRBV4-2 to TRBJ1-2, with a weak D call TRBD1 (6 bases). The CDR3 is 15 residues long. Germline V gene lookup returns CDR1 LGHNA and CDR2 YNFKEQ. The V gene lost 1 base and the J gene lost 5 bases, with 14 bases spanning the gap.

V usage is TRBV27 and J usage is TRBJ2-1; 10 positions match TRBD1. Germline CDR1 and CDR2: MNHEY and SMNVEV (reference sequence). The V segment lost 8 bases and the J segment 2 bases; nucleotides outside the gene matches: 0. The CDR3 runs 13 residues. The CDR3 region is CASGTGAYNEQFF. CDR3 nucleotide sequence: TGTGCCAGCGGGACAGGGGCCTACAATGAGCAGTTCTTC.

This sequence joins TRBV6-1 and TRBJ2-5; the D gene is possibly TRBD1 (6 bases). Trimming cost V 2 bases and J 5 bases, with 21 bases left between them. The CDR3 totals 17 residues. Germline CDR1 MNHNS, CDR2 SASEGT. DNA of the CDR3: TGTGCCAGCAGTGAAACCCCTGGCCTGGGGGCGGAGGAGACCCAGTACTTC. Amino acid sequence: CASSETPGLGAEETQYF.

This sequence joins TRBV30 and TRBJ1-1, with D possibly being TRBD1 (6 bases). The V gene's germline CDR1 is GTSNPN and CDR2 SVGIG (reference sequence). Trimming removed 4 bases from V and 1 base from J, with 13 bases in between. CDR3 size: 14 residues. The CDR3 DNA is TGTGCCTGGACCCGGGGGCACGGGAACACTGAAGCTTTCTTT. It is translated as CAWTRGHGNTEAFF.